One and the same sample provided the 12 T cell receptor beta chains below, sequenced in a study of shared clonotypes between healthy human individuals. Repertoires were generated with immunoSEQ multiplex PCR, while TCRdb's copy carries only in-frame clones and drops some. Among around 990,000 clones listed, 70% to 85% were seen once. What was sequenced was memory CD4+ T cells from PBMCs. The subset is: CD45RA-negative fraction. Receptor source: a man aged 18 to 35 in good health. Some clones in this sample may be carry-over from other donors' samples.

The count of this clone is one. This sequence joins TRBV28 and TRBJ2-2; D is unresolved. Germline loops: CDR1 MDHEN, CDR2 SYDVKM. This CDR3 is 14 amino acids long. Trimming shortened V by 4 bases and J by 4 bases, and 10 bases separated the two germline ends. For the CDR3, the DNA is TGTGCCAGCAGTTCGCCCGCGATCACCGGGGAGCTGTTTTTT. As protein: CASSSPAITGELFF.

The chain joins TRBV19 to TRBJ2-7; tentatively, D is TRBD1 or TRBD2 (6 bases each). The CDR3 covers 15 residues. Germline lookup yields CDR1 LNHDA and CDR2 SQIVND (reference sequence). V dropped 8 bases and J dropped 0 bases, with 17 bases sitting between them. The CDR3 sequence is CASSTGATSSYEQYF. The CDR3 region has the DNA TGTGCCAGTTCGACGGGGGCTACATCCTCCTACGAGCAGTACTTC.

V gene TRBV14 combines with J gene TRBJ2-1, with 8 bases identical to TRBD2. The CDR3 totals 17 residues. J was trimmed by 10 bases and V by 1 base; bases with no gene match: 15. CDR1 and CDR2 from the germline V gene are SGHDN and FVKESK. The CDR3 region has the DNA TGTGCCAGCAGCCAAGGGTTTAGCGGGGTCTTTTCATGGGAGCAGTTCTTC. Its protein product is CASSQGFSGVFSWEQFF.

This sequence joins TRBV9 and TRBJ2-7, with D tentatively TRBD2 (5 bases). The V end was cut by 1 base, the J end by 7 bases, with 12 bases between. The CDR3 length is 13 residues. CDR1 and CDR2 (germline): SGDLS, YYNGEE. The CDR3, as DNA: TGTGCCAGCAGCGTATCCCCTTCGGGGGAGCAGTACTTC. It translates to CASSVSPSGEQYF.

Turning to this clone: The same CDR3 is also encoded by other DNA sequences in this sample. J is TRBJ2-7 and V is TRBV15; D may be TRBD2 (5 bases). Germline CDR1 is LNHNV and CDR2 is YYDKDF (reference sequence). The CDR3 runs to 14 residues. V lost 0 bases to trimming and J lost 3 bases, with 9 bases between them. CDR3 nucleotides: TGTGCCACCAGCAGAGAAGGGCGGGTCTACGAGCAGTACTTC. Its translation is CATSREGRVYEQYF.

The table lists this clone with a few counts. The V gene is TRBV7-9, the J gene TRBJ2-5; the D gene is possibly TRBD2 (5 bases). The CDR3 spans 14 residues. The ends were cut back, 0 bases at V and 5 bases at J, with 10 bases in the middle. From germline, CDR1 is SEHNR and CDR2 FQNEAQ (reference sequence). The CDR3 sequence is CASSLATTGETQYF. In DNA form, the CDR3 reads TGTGCCAGCAGCTTAGCGACTACTGGGGAGACCCAGTACTTC.

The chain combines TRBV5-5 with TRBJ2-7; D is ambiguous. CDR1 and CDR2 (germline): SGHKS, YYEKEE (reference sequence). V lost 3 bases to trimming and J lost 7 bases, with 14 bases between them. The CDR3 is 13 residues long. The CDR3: CASSSFRSLEQYF. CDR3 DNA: TGTGCCAGCAGCTCATTTAGGTCTTTGGAGCAGTACTTC.

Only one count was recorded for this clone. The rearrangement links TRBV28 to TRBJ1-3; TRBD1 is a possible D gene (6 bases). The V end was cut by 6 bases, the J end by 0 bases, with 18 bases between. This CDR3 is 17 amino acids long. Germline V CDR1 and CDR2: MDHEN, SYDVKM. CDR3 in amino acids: CASSSVGQIISGNTIYF. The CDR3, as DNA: TGTGCCAGCAGCTCCGTTGGACAGATAATCTCTGGAAACACCATATATTTT.

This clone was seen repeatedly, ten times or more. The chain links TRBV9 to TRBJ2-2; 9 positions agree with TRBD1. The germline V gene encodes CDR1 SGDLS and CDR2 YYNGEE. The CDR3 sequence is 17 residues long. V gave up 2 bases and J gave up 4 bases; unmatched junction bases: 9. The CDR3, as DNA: TGTGCCAGCAGCGTCTCTCCGGGACAGGGTCTCACCGGGGAGCTGTTTTTT. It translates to CASSVSPGQGLTGELFF.

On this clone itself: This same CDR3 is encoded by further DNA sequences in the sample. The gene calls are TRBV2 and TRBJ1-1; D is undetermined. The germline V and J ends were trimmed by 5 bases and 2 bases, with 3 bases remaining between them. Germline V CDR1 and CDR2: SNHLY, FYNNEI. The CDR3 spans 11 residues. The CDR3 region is CASSLNTEAFF. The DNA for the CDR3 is TGTGCCAGCAGTCTAAACACTGAAGCTTTCTTT.

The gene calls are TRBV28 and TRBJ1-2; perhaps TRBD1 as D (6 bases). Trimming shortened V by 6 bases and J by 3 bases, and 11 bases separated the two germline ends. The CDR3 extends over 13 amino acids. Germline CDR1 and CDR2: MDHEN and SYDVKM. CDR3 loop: CASSQGTHYGYTF. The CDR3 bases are TGTGCCAGCAGCCAGGGGACTCACTATGGCTACACCTTC.

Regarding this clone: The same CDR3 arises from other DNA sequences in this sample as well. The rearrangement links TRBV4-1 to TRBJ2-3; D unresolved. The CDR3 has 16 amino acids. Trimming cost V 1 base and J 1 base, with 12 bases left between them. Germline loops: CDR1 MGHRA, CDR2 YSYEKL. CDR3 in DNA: TGCGCCAGCAGCCAAGCTGGCTCCCGAGGCACAGATACGCAGTATTTT. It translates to CASSQAGSRGTDTQYF.